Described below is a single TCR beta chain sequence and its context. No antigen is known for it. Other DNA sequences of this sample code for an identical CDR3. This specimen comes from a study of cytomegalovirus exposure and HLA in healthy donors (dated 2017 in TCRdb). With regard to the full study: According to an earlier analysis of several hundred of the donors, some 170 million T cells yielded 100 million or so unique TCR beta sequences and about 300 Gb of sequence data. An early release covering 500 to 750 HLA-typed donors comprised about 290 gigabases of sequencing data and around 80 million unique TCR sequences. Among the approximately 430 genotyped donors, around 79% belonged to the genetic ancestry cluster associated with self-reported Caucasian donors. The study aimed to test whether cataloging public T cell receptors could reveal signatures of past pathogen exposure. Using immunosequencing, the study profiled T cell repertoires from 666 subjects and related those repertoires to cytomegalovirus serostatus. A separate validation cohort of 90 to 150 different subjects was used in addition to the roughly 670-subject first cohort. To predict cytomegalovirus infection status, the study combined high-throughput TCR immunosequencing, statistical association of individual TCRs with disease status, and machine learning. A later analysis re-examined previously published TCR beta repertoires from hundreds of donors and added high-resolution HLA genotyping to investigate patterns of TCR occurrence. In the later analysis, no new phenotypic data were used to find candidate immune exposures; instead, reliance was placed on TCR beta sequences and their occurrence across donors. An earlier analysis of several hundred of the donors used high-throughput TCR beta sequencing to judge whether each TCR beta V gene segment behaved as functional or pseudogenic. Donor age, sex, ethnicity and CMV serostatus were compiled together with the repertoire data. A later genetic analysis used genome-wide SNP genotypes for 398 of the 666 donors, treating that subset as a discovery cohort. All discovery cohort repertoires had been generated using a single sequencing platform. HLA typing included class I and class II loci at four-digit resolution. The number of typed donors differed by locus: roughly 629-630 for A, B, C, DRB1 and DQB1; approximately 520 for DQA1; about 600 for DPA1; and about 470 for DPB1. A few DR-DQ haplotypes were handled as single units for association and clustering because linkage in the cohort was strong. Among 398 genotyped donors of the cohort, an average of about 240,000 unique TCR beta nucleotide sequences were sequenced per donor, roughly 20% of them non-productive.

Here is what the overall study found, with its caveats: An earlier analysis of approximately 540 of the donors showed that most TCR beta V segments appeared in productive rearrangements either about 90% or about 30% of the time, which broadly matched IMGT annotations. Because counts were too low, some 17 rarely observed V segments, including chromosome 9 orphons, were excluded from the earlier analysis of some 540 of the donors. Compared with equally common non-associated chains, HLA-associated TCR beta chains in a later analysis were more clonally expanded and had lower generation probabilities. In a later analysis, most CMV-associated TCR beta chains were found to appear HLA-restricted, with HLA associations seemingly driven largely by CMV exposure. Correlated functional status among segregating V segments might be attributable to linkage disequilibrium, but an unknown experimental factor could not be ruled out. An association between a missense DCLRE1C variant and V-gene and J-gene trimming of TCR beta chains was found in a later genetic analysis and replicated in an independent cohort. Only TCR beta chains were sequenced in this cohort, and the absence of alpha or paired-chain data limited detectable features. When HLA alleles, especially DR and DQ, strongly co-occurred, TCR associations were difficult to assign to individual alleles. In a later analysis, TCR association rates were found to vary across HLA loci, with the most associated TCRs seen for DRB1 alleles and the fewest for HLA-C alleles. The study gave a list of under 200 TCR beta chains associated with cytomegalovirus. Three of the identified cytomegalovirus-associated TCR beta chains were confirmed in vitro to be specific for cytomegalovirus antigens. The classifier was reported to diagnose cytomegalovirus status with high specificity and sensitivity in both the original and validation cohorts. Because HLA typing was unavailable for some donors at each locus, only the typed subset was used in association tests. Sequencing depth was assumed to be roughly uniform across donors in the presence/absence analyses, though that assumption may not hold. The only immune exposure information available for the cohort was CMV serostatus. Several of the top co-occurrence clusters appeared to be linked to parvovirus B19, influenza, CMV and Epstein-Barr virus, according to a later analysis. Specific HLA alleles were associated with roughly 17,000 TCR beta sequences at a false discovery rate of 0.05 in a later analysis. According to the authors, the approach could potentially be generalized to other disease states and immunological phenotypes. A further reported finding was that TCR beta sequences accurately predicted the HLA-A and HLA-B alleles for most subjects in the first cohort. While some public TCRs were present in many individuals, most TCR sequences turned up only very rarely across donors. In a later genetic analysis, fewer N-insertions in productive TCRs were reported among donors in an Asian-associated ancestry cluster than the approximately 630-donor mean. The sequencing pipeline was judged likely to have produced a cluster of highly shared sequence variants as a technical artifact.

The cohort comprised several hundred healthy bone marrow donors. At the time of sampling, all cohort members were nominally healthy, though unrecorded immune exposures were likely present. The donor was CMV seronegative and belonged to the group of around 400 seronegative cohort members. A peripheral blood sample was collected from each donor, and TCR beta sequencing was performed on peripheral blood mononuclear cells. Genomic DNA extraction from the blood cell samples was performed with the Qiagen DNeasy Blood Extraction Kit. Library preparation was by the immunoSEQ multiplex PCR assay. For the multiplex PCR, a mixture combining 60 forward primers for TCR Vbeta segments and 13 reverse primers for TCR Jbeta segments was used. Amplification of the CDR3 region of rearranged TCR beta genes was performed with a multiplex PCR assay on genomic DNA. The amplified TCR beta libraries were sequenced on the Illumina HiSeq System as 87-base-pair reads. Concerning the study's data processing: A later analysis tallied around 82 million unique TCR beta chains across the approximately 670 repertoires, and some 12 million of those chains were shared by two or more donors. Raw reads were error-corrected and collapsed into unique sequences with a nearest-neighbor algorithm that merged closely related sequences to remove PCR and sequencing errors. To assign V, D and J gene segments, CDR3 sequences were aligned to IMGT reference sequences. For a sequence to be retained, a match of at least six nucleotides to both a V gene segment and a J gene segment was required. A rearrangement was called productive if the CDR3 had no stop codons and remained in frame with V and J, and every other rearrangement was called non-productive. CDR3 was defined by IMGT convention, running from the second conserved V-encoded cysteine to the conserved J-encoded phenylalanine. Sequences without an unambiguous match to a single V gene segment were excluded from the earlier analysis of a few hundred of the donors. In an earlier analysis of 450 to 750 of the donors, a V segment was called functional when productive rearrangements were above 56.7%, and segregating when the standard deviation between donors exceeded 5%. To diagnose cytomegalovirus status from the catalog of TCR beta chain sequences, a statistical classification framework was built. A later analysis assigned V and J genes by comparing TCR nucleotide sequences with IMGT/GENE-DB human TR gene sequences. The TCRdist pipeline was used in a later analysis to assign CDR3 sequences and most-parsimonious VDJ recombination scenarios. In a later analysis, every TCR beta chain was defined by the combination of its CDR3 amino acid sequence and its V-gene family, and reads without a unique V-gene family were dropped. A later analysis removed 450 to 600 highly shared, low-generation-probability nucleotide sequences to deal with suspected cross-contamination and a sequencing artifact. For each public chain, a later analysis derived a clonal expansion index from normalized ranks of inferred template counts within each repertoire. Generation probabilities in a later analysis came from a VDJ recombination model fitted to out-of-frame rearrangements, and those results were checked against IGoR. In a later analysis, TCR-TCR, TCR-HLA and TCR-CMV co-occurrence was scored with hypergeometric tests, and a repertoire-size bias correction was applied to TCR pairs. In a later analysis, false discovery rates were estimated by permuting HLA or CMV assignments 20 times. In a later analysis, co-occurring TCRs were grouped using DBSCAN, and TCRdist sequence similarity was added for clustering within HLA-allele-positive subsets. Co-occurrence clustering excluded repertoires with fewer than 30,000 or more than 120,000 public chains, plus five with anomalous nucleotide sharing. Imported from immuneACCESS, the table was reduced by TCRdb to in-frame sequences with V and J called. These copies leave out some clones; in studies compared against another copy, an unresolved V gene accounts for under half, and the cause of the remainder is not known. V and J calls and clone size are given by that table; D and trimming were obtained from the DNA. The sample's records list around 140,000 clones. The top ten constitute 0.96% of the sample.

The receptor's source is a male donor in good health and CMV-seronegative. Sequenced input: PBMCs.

CDR3 region: CASSYGQGGYEQYF. The nucleotide sequence reads TGTGCCAGCAGTTACGGACAGGGGGGCTACGAGCAGTACTTC. The receptor chain draws on TRBV6-6 and TRBJ2-7; 10 bases in the middle match TRBD1. The germline V gene (reference sequence) gives CDR1 as MNHNY and CDR2 as SVGAGI. There are 14 amino acids in the CDR3, from cysteine to phenylalanine inclusive. Only the CDR3 part of the read is kept: 42 bases, read in frame from the first base. Relative to germline, V is missing 2 bases and J is missing 3 bases, with 1 base of the junction outside any gene match.